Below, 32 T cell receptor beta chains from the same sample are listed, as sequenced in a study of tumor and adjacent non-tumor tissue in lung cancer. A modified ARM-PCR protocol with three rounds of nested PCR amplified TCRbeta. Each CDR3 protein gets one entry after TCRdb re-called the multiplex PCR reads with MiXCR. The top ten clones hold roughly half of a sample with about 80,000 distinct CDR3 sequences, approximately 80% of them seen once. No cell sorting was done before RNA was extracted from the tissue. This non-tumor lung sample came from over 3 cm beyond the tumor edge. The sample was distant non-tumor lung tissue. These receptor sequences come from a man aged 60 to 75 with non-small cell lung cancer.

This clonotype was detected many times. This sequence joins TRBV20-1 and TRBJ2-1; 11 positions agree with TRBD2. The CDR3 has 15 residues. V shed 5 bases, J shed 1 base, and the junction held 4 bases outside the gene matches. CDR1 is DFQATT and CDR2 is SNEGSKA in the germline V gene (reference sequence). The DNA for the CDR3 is TGCAGTGCTCGTAGCGGGGGGGCGTCCTACAATGAGCAGTTCTTC. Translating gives CSARSGGASYNEQFF.

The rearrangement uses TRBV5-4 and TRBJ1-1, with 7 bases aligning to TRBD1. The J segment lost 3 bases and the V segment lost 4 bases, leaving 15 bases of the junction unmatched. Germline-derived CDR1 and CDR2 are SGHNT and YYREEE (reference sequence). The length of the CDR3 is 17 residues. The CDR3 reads CASSAVRQGRGYTEAFF. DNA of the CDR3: TGTGCCAGCAGCGCCGTCCGACAGGGACGAGGCTACACTGAAGCTTTCTTT.

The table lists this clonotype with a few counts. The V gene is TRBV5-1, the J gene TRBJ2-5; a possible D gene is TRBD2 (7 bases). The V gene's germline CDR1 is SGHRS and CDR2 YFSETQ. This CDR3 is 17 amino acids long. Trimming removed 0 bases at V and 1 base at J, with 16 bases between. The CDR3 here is CASSLALLGGGQETQYF. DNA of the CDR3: TGCGCCAGCAGCTTGGCCCTACTAGGGGGGGGCCAAGAGACCCAGTACTTC.

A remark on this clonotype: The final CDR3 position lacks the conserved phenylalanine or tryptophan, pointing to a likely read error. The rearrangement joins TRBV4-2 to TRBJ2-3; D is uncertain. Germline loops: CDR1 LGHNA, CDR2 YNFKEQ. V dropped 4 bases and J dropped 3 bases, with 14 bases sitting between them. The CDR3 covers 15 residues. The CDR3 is CASSPDFPRTDTQYL. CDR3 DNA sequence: TGTGCCAGCAGCCCAGATTTTCCGAGAACAGATACGCAGTATTTA.

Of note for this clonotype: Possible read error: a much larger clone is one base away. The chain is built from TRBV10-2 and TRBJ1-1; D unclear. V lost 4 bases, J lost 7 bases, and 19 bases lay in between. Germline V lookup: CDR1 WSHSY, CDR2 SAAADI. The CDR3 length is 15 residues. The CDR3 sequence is CASSGSGSLVGEAFF. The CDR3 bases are TGCGCCAGCAGTGGATCGGGCAGCCTTGTGGGTGAAGCTTTCTTT.

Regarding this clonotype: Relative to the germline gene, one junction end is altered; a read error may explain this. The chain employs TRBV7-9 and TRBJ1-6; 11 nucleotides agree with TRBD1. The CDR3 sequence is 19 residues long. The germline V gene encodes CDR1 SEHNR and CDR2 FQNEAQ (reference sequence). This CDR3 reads CASSLGLRHGQGAYSPLHF. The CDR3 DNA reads TGTGCCAGTAGCTTAGGCCTTCGCCATGGACAGGGGGCGTATTCACCCCTCCACTTT.

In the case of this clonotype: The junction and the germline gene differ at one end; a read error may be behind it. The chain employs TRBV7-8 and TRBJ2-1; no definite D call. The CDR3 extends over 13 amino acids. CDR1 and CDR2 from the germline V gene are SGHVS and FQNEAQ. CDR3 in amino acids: CASSLPLSYEQFF. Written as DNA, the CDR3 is TGTGCTAGCAGCTTACCCCTTAGCTATGAGCAGTTCTTC.

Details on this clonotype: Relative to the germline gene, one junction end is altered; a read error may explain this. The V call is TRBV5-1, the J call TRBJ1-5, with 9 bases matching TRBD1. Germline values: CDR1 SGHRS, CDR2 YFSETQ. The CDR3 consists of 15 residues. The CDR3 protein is CANSLWTGAGQPQHF. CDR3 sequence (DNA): TGCGCCAACAGCTTGTGGACAGGGGCGGGACAGCCCCAGCATTTT.

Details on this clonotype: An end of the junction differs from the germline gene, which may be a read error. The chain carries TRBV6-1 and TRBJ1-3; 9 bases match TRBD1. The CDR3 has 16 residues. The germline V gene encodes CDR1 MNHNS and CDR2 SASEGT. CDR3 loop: CAISERTGDGGNTIYF. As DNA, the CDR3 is TGTGCCATCAGTGAACGGACAGGGGACGGGGGAAACACCATATATTTT.

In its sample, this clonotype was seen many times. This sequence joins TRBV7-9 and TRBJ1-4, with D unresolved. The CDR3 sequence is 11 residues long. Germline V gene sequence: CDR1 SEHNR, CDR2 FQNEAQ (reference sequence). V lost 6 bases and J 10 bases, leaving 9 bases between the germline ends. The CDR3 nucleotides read TGTGCCAGCAGTGCCGGCGGAAAACTGTTTTTT. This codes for CASSAGGKLFF. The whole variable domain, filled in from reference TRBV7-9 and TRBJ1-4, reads DTGVSQNPRHKITKRGQNVTFRCDPISEHNRLYWYRQTLGQGPEFLTYFQNEAQLEKSRLLSDRFSAERPKGSFSTLEIQRTEQGDSAMYLCASSAGGKLFFGSGTQLSVL.

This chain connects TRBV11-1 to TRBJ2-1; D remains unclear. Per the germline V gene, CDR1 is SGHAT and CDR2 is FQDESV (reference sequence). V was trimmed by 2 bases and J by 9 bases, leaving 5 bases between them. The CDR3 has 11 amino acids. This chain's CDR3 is CASSLNAEQFF. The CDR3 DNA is TGTGCCAGCAGCTTAAATGCTGAGCAGTTCTTC.

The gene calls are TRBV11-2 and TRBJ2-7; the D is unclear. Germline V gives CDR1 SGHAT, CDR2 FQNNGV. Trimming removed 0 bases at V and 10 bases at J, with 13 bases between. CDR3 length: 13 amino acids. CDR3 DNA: TGTGCCAGCAGCTTAGACGCGCTCTACTACCAGTACTTC. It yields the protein CASSLDALYYQYF. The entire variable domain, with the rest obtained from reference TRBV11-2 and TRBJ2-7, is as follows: EAGVAQSPRYKIIEKRQSVAFWCNPISGHATLYWYQQILGQGPKLLIQFQNNGVVDDSQLPKDRFSAERLKGVDSTLKIQPAKLEDSAVYLCASSLDALYYQYFGPGTRLTVT.

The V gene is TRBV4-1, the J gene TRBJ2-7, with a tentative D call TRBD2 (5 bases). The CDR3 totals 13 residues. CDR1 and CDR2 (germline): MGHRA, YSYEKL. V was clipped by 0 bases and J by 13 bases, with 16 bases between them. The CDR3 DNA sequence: TGCGCCAGCAGCCAAGACAGCGACTACGAACAATACTTC. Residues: CASSQDSDYEQYF.

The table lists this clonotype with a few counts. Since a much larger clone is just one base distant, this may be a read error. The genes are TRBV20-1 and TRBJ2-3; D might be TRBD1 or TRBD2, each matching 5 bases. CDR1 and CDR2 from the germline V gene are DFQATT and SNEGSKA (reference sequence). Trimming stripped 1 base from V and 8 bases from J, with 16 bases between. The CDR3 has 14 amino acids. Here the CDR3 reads CSARVEKGPVTQYF. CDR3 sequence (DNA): TGCAGTGCTAGAGTGGAAAAGGGACCAGTTACGCAGTATTTT.

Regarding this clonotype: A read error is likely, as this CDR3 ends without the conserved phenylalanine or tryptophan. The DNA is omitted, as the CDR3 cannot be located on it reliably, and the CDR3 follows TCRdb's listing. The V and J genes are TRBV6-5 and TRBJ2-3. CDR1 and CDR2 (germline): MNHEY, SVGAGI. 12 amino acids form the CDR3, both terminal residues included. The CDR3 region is CASSAGTDTRYA.

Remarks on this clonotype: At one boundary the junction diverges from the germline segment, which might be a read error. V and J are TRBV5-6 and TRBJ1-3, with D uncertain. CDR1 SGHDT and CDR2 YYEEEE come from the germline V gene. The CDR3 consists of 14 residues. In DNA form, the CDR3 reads TGTGACAGCAGCTTGGGCCCCTATGAAAACACCATATATTTT. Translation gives CDSSLGPYENTIYF.

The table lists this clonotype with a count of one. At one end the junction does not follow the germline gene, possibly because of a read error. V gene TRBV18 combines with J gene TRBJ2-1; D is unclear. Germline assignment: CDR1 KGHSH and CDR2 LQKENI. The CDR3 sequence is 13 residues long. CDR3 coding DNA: TGTGCCGGCTCACCGACCCAGGACGGTGACCAGTTCTTC. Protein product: CAGSPTQDGDQFF. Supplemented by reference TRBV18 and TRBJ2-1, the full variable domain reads NAGVMQNPRHLVRRRGQEARLRCSPMKGHSHVYWYRQLPEEGLKFMVYLQKENIIDESGMPKERFSAEFPKEGPSILRIQQVVRGDSAAYFCAGSPTQDGDQFFGPGTRLTVL.

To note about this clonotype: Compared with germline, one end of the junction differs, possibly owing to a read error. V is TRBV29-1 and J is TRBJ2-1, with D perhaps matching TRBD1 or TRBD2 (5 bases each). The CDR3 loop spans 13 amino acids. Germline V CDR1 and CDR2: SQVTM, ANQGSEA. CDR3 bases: TGCAGTGTTTGGGGCGAGCGGTACAATGAGCACTTCTTC. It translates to CSVWGERYNEHFF.

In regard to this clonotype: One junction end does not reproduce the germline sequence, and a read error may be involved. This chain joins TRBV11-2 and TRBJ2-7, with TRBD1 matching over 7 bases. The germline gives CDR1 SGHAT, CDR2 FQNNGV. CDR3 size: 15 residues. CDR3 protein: CAGSLETGVAYEQYF. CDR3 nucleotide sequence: TGTGCCGGCAGCTTAGAAACAGGGGTAGCCTACGAGCAGTACTTC.

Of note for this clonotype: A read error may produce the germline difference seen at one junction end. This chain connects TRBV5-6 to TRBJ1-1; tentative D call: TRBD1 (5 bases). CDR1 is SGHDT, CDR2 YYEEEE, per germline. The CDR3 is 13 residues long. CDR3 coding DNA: TGCGCCAGCAGCTTGCTTCAGGGCAGTGGAGTTTTCTTT. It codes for CASSLLQGSGVFF.

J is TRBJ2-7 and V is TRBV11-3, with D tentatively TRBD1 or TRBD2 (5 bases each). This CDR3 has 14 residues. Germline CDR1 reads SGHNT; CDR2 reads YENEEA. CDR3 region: CTISPRDEAGKQYF. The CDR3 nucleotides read TGTACCATCAGCCCCCGGGACGAAGCTGGCAAGCAGTACTTC.

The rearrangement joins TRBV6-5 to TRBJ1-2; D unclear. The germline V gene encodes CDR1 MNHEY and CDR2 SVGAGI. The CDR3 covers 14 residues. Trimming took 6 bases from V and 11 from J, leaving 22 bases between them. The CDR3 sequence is CASSHTPGGYRYTF. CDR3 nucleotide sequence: TGTGCCAGCAGCCATACCCCCGGAGGCTATCGTTACACCTTC.

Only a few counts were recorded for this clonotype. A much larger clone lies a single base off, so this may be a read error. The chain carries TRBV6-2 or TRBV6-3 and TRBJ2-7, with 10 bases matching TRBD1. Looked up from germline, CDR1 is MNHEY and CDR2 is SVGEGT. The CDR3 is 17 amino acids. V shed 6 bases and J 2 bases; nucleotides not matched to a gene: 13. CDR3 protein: CASSLPGQGIPTYEQYF. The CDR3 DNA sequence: TGTGCCAGCAGCCTTCCGGGACAGGGGATTCCCACCTACGAGCAGTACTTC.

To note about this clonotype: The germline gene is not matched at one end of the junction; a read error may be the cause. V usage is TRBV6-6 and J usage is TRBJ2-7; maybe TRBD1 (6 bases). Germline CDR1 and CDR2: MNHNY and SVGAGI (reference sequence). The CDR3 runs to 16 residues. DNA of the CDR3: TGTGCCAGCAGTTATGGGGGCCTCAGGGGCCCCTACGAGCACTACTTC. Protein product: CASSYGGLRGPYEHYF.

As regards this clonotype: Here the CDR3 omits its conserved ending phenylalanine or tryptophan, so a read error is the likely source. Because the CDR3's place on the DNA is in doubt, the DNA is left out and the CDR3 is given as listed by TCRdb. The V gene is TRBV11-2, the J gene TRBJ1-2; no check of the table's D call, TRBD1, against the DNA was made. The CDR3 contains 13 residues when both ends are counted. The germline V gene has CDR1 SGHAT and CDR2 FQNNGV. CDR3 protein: CASRGPLEYGYIV.

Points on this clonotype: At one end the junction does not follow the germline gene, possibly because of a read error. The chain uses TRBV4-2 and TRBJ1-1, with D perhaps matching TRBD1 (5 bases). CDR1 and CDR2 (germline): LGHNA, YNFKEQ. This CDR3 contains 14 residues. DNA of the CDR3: TGTGCCACCAGCCAGGGACGGGAAGCAACTAAAGCTTTCTTT. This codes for CATSQGREATKAFF.

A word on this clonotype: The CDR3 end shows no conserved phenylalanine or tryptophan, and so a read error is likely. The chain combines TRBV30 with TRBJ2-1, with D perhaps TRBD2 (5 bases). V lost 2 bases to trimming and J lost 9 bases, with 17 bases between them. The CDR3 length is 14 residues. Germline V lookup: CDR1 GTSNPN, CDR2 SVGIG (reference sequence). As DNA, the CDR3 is TGTGCCTGGAGTCTAGGGAGTGGCTACTTTGAGCAGTTCTTA. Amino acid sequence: CAWSLGSGYFEQFL.

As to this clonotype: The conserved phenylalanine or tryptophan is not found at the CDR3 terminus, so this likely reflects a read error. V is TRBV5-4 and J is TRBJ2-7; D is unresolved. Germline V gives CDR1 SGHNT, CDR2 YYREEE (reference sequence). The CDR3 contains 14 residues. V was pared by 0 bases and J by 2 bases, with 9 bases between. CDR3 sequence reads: CASSLGRTAYEQYL. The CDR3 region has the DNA TGTGCCAGCAGCTTGGGACGGACCGCCTACGAGCAGTACTTA.

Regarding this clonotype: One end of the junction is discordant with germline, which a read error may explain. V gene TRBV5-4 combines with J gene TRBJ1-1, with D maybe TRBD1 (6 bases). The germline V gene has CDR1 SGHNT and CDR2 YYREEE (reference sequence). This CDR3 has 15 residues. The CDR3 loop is CTSRPPGAAGTEAFF. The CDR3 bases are TGTACCAGCAGACCACCGGGGGCGGCGGGCACTGAGGCTTTCTTT.

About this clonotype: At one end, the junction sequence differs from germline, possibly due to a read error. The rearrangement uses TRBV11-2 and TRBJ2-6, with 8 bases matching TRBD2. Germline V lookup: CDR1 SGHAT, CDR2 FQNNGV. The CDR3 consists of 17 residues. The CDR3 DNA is TGTGCCAGCAGTCCAACTAGCGGAGCCACTGGGACCAACGTCCTGACTTTC. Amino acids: CASSPTSGATGTNVLTF.

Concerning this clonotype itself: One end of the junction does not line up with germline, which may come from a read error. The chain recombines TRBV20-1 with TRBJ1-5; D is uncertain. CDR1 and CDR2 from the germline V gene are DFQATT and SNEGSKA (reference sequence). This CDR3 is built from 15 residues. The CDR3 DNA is TGCAGTGTTAGAGATAGGCAGCGCTCAGCTCAGCCCCAGCATTTT. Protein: CSVRDRQRSAQPQHF.

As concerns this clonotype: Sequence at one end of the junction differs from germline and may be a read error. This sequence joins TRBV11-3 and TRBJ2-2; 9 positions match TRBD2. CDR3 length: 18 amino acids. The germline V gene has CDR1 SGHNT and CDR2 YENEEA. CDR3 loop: CASSSCGAGGYRAWELFF. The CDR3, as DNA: TGTGCCAGCAGCTCCTGTGGAGCGGGAGGATACAGAGCCTGGGAACTGTTTTTT.